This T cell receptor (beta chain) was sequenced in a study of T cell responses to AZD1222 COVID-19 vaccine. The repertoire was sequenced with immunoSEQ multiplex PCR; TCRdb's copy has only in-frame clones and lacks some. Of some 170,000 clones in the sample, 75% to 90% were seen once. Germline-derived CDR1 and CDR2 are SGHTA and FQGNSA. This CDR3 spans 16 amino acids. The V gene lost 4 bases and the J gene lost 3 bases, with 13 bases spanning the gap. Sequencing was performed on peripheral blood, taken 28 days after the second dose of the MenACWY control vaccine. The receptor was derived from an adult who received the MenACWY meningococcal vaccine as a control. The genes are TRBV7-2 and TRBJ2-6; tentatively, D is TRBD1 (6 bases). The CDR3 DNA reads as TGTGCCAGCAGCTCTCGCACAGGGTTTGGGGCCAACGTCCTGACTTTC. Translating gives CASSSRTGFGANVLTF.